One and the same sample provided the 31 T cell receptor beta chains below, sequenced in a study of spatial heterogeneity in lung cancer. Overall study results and limits: The number of expanded tumor alpha and beta chains correlated with mutation number.

TCRdb reprocessed the 5' RACE reads via MiXCR and lists one record per CDR3 protein. The sample yields approximately 94,000 distinct CDR3 sequences, 3.5% to 5% seen once. Antigen specificity for these receptors is unknown. Time point: sample taken at primary tumor resection. The starting material was lung tumor tissue, obtained at surgery. The receptors come from a male donor with early-stage non-small cell lung cancer.

The chain links TRBV12-3 or TRBV12-4 to TRBJ2-1, with D tentatively TRBD2 (6 bases). V lost 5 bases to trimming and J lost 4 bases, with 12 bases between them. The CDR3 loop spans 14 amino acids. In nucleotides, the CDR3 is TGTGCCAGCAGTCGGGACTCCTTATACAATGAGCAGTTCTTC. Amino acid sequence: CASSRDSLYNEQFF.

This clonotype was picked up many times. The chain links TRBV12-3 or TRBV12-4 to TRBJ2-3, with 9 bases aligning to TRBD2. This CDR3 region has 17 residues. V lost 8 bases, J lost 0 bases, and 12 bases stayed unmatched. The CDR3 DNA sequence: TGTGCCAGCGGTTGGGCGGGAGGGCCCTCTAGCACAGATACGCAGTATTTT. Translation: CASGWAGGPSSTDTQYF.

This clonotype was recorded a few times. The J gene is TRBJ2-6, the V gene TRBV3-1, with D possibly matching TRBD1 (5 bases). Trimming took 1 base from V and 1 from J, leaving 14 bases between them. CDR3 length equals 18 residues. Germline CDR1 is LGHDT and CDR2 is YNNKEL (reference sequence). CDR3 DNA: TGTGCCAGCAGCCAAGTTCATGACAGAGGTTCTGGGGCCAACGTCCTGACTTTC. Its protein product is CASSQVHDRGSGANVLTF.

This clonotype was recorded at least ten times. This chain connects TRBV11-2 to TRBJ1-4; a possible D gene is TRBD1 (5 bases). There are 14 residues in the CDR3. The germline CDR1 and CDR2 sequences are SGHAT and FQNNGV. Between the trimmed V and J ends, which lost 5 bases and 4 bases, there was a span of 11 bases. DNA of the CDR3: TGTGCCAGCAGCCCGGGACGGATTAATGAAAAACTGTTTTTT. Encoded protein: CASSPGRINEKLFF.

A note on this clonotype: A clone one base away is much larger, so this may be a read error. This sequence joins TRBV21-1 and TRBJ1-1; TRBD1 reflects the table's D call only, with no check against the DNA. TRBV21-1 is a listed pseudogene. The CDR3 is 16 residues long. As DNA, the CDR3 is TGTGCCAGCCTAGGTTGGGGCGACAGGATGAACACTGAAGCTTTCTTT. Its protein is CASLGWGDRMNTEAFF.

This chain links TRBV7-9 with TRBJ1-2, with 8 bases matching TRBD1. This CDR3 is built from 16 residues. The trim removed 2 bases at V and 6 bases at J, leaving 11 bases unmatched. Germline V gives CDR1 SEHNR, CDR2 FQNEAQ (reference sequence). The CDR3, as DNA: TGTGCCAGCAGCTTAAATTCCGCCTCGACAGGGGATGGCTACACCTTC. It translates to CASSLNSASTGDGYTF.

This clonotype was observed many times. The chain has TRBV5-1 and TRBJ2-6, with a weak D call TRBD2 (5 bases). V gave up 4 bases and J gave up 1 base, with 9 bases separating them. In germline, CDR1 is SGHRS, CDR2 YFSETQ. There are 15 residues in the CDR3. The chain's CDR3 is CASSRSVSGANVLTF. DNA for the CDR3: TGCGCCAGCAGCCGTAGCGTATCTGGGGCCAACGTCCTGACTTTC.

This clonotype was seen many times. The chain links TRBV9 to TRBJ2-3; D ambiguous. Germline lookup yields CDR1 SGDLS and CDR2 YYNGEE. V was pared by 4 bases and J by 1 base, with 10 bases between. This CDR3 spans 14 amino acids. The CDR3 DNA sequence: TGTGCCAGCAGCAGGGAAATCGGCACAGATACGCAGTATTTT. Amino acids: CASSREIGTDTQYF.

This clonotype came up many times. J is TRBJ1-6 and V is TRBV4-1; D not certain. The CDR3 contains 16 residues. V dropped 0 bases and J dropped 5 bases, with 11 bases sitting between them. Germline V gene lookup returns CDR1 MGHRA and CDR2 YSYEKL. CDR3: CASSQDMIRDNSPLHF. In DNA form, the CDR3 reads TGCGCCAGCAGCCAAGATATGATCCGCGATAATTCACCCCTCCACTTT.

This clonotype was counted at least ten times. The chain couples TRBV6-2 or TRBV6-3 to TRBJ2-1, with D perhaps TRBD2 (5 bases). Germline CDR1 is MNHEY and CDR2 is SVGEGT. The CDR3 has 12 residues. Trimming shortened V by 10 bases and J by 3 bases, and 10 bases separated the two germline ends. The CDR3 nucleotides read TGTGCCACCCGCCGGGGCTACAATGAGCAGTTCTTC. It is translated as CATRRGYNEQFF.

This clonotype was found many times. The rearrangement links TRBV12-3 or TRBV12-4 to TRBJ2-1; D remains unclear. The CDR3 runs to 13 residues. V was shortened by 3 bases and J by 0 bases, with 3 bases between the two germline ends. CDR3 in DNA: TGTGCCAGCAGTTTCGCCTCCTACAATGAGCAGTTCTTC. It yields the protein CASSFASYNEQFF.

V gene TRBV29-1 combines with J gene TRBJ2-1, with a possible D match to TRBD2 (6 bases). CDR1 and CDR2 from the germline V gene are SQVTM and ANQGSEA. The CDR3 extends over 14 amino acids. V lost 3 bases to trimming and J lost 7 bases, with 16 bases between them. CDR3 amino acids: CSVDVGEAWNEQFF. As DNA, the CDR3 is TGCAGCGTTGATGTAGGGGAGGCCTGGAATGAGCAGTTCTTC.

Many counts were recorded for this clonotype. The chain is built from TRBV2 and TRBJ1-5, with a possible D match to TRBD1 (5 bases). V dropped 8 bases and J dropped 1 base, with 12 bases sitting between them. Per germline, CDR1 SNHLY and CDR2 FYNNEI. This CDR3 spans 14 amino acids. The CDR3 DNA sequence: TGTGCCAGCGGGAGGGGATCCAGCAATCAGCCCCAGCATTTT. Its protein is CASGRGSSNQPQHF.

This clonotype has at least ten counts. The chain recombines TRBV5-5 with TRBJ2-5; D possibly uses TRBD1 or TRBD2 (5 bases each). Trimming took off 0 bases at V and 3 bases at J, with 18 bases between the two ends. In germline, CDR1 is SGHKS, CDR2 YYEKEE (reference sequence). The CDR3 spans 17 residues. The CDR3 region has the DNA TGTGCCAGCAGCTTGGGGTGGGGAAACTTGGGGGAAGAGACCCAGTACTTC. It yields the protein CASSLGWGNLGEETQYF.

This clonotype appeared many times. This chain uses TRBV28 with TRBJ2-5; a weak D match, TRBD1 (5 bases). The germline CDR1 and CDR2 sequences are MDHEN and SYDVKM. The CDR3 loop spans 15 amino acids. V was shortened by 4 bases and J by 5 bases, with 17 bases between the two germline ends. DNA for the CDR3: TGTGCCAGCAGTTCGACAGTGAAAGTGGGTGAGACCCAGTACTTC. Translation: CASSSTVKVGETQYF.

This clonotype occurred many times. V and J are TRBV5-1 and TRBJ1-6, with a weak D call TRBD1 (5 bases). V gave up 2 bases and J gave up 10 bases, with 13 bases separating them. In germline, CDR1 is SGHRS, CDR2 YFSETQ. The CDR3 runs 14 residues. The CDR3 bases are TGCGCCAGCAGCTTTTCCGGGGCGGAATCACCCCTCCACTTT. This codes for CASSFSGAESPLHF.

This clonotype was detected many times. This rearrangement joins TRBV20-1 to TRBJ1-2, with 8 positions matching TRBD1. The CDR3 covers 14 residues. V lost 6 bases to trimming and J lost 5 bases; unmatched junction nucleotides: 11. Germline CDR1 is DFQATT and CDR2 is SNEGSKA (reference sequence). The CDR3 spells CSATEDREIYGYTF. DNA of the CDR3: TGCAGTGCGACAGAGGACAGGGAAATATATGGCTACACCTTC.

This clonotype was seen repeatedly, ten times or more. The V and J genes are TRBV24-1 and TRBJ1-3; maybe TRBD1 (6 bases). This CDR3 is built from 13 residues. V dropped 8 bases and J dropped 4 bases, with 11 bases sitting between them. The V gene's germline CDR1 is KGHDR and CDR2 SFDVKD. The CDR3 bases are TGTGCCACCACAGGGGCGGACGGAAACACCATATATTTT. Translation: CATTGADGNTIYF.

This clonotype was detected ten times or more. The V and J genes are TRBV27 and TRBJ1-2, with no clear D. V shed 3 bases and J shed 2 bases, with 10 bases lying between them. The germline CDR1 and CDR2 sequences are MNHEY and SMNVEV (reference sequence). This CDR3 has 14 residues. In nucleotides, the CDR3 is TGTGCCAGCAGTTTCCGAGGACGAAACTATGGCTACACCTTC. This gives the protein CASSFRGRNYGYTF.

This chain connects TRBV21-1 to TRBJ2-7; the table's D call of TRBD2 was not tested on the DNA. TRBV21-1 corresponds to a pseudogene. CDR3 size: 21 residues. The CDR3 DNA reads TGTGCCAGCAGCAAAGCGCTTAGGCGGGAGGGCCAACCACGATTAATTCTTGAGCAGTACTTC. This translates into CASSKALRREGQPRLILEQYF.

This clonotype has a count of ten or more. The V gene is TRBV3-1, the J gene TRBJ2-1, with D possibly matching TRBD2 (5 bases). Trimming took 2 bases from V and 12 from J, leaving 17 bases between them. The germline gives CDR1 LGHDT, CDR2 YNNKEL (reference sequence). CDR3 length: 14 amino acids. CDR3 coding DNA: TGTGCCAGCAGCCAATACGGACTCACTACCATGCAGTTCTTC. This gives the protein CASSQYGLTTMQFF.

The chain uses TRBV18 and TRBJ1-2; D remains ambiguous. V shed 2 bases and J shed 3 bases, with 7 bases lying between them. Looked up from germline, CDR1 is KGHSH and CDR2 is LQKENI. The CDR3 sequence is 13 residues long. For the CDR3, the DNA is TGTGCCAGCTCACCAAAAGAGCACTATGGCTACACCTTC. Translation gives CASSPKEHYGYTF.

The V and J genes are TRBV6-6 and TRBJ2-5; 7 positions match TRBD2. The CDR3 runs 20 residues. Germline V gene data show CDR1 as MNHNY and CDR2 as SVGAGI (reference sequence). The V segment lost 0 bases and the J segment 1 base; nucleotides outside the gene matches: 17. The CDR3 sequence: CASSYSQLSGSGKGQETQYF. For the CDR3, the DNA is TGTGCCAGCAGTTACTCGCAGCTATCGGGGAGCGGGAAGGGCCAAGAGACCCAGTACTTC.

This clonotype was counted many times. The J gene is TRBJ2-2, the V gene TRBV20-1, with D perhaps matching TRBD1 (6 bases). The length of the CDR3 is 14 residues. V was pared by 4 bases and J by 0 bases, with 9 bases between. Germline assignment: CDR1 DFQATT and CDR2 SNEGSKA (reference sequence). The CDR3 reads CSATDSPNTGELFF. As DNA, the CDR3 is TGCAGTGCTACGGACAGCCCGAACACCGGGGAGCTGTTTTTT.

This clonotype was recorded many times. The chain employs TRBV28 and TRBJ2-7; tentatively, D is TRBD1 (6 bases). CDR1 and CDR2 (germline): MDHEN, SYDVKM. V lost 2 bases and J lost 3, with 14 bases in between. The CDR3 spans 15 residues. In DNA, the CDR3 is TGTGCCAGCAGTTTAGAGGGACAAAGAATCTACGAGCAGTACTTC. Translated, it gives CASSLEGQRIYEQYF.

This clonotype has more than one count but fewer than ten. The rearrangement joins TRBV6-5 to TRBJ1-1; no clear D gene. The CDR3 runs 14 residues. Germline-derived CDR1 and CDR2 are MNHEY and SVGAGI. Trimming removed 6 bases from V and 6 bases from J, with 17 bases in between. The CDR3 region has the DNA TGTGCCAGCAGAAGGGAGGCTTCGGTGGCTGAAGCTTTCTTT. Amino acids: CASRREASVAEAFF.

This clonotype was recorded a few times. The rearrangement uses TRBV2 and TRBJ1-2; TRBD1 agrees at 7 bases. The V segment lost 6 bases and the J segment 3 bases; nucleotides outside the gene matches: 7. This CDR3 is 14 amino acids long. Germline V lookup: CDR1 SNHLY, CDR2 FYNNEI. This chain's CDR3 is CASRTRTGDYGYTF. CDR3 bases: TGTGCCAGCAGAACTCGAACAGGGGACTATGGCTACACCTTC. The full variable domain, rest sourced from reference TRBV2 and TRBJ1-2, is EPEVTQTPSHQVTQMGQEVILRCVPISNHLYFYWYRQILGQKVEFLVSFYNNEISEKSEIFDDQFSVERPDGSNFTLKIRSTKLEDSAMYFCASRTRTGDYGYTFGSGTRLTVV.

This clonotype has ten or more counts. The chain carries TRBV28 and TRBJ2-3; weak D call: TRBD2 (6 bases). The CDR3 is 15 amino acids. V lost 6 bases, J lost 5 bases, and 18 bases lay in between. Germline assignment: CDR1 MDHEN and CDR2 SYDVKM. The CDR3 region is CASRNSGFAQDTQYF. For the CDR3, the DNA is TGTGCCAGCAGGAATAGCGGTTTTGCACAAGATACGCAGTATTTT.

This clonotype was seen at least ten times. The gene calls are TRBV6-5 and TRBJ2-1, with 14 bases aligning to TRBD2. The ends lost 5 bases at V and 0 bases at J; junction bases unmatched: 12. The germline CDR1 and CDR2 sequences are MNHEY and SVGAGI. This CDR3 is built from 20 residues. CDR3 nucleotides: TGTGCCAGCAGTACAACCCGGACTAGCGGGAGGTACGGCTCCTACAATGAGCAGTTCTTC. It specifies CASSTTRTSGRYGSYNEQFF.

Many counts were recorded for this clonotype. The chain recombines TRBV4-2 with TRBJ1-4; D unresolved. Germline CDR1 LGHNA, CDR2 YNFKEQ. This CDR3 has 14 residues. V was clipped by 0 bases and J by 8 bases, with 10 bases between them. CDR3 sequence: CASSQDRRLEKLFF. As DNA, the CDR3 is TGTGCCAGCAGCCAAGATCGGAGGTTGGAAAAACTGTTTTTT.

This clonotype was seen repeatedly, ten times or more. The chain employs TRBV5-5 and TRBJ1-1; a weak D match, TRBD1 (6 bases). CDR1 and CDR2 from the germline V gene are SGHKS and YYEKEE (reference sequence). The CDR3 is 17 amino acids. V gave up 3 bases and J gave up 0 bases, with 18 bases separating them. The CDR3 DNA follows: TGTGCCAGCAGCTCCGTATGGCAGGGGCGTTTGAACACTGAAGCTTTCTTT. Residues: CASSSVWQGRLNTEAFF.